Listed here is a single TCR beta chain. This clone's antigen is unknown. No much larger clone is present one base from it, and per-base qualities are unavailable. These data belong to a study of T cell changes during pregnancy in multiple sclerosis (dated by TCRdb to the late 2010s). Context from the whole study: In women with multiple sclerosis, the researchers looked at how the T cell repertoire shifted as pregnancy progressed.

Library method: the immunoSEQ multiplex PCR assay. The clones in this table, taken by TCRdb from immuneACCESS, are in-frame only. Not every clone is retained; where verified, under half of the shortfall comes from an unresolved V gene, and the cause of the rest is unknown. The sample table shows under 50,000 clones, and 95% are seen once. Jointly, the top ten make up around 6.4% of the sample. Specimen: CD8+ T cells from peripheral blood mononuclear cells, collected in the first trimester of pregnancy. This receptor was identified in a female donor with multiple sclerosis, enrolled in a pregnancy study.

In nucleotide form, the sequence is TGCGCCAGCAGCCAAGTAGCCAGTTCGGGTGGCTACACCTTC. It translates as CASSQVASSGGYTF. The rearranged segments are TRBV4-3 and TRBJ1-2, with no reliable assignment of the D segment. The junction carries 13 bases between V and J, which are trimmed by 1 base and 7 bases respectively. Measured from the cysteine to the phenylalanine, the CDR3 is 14 residues long. Only the CDR3 region is kept as DNA, spanning 42 bases read in frame from base 1. Looking up the germline V gene yields CDR1 LGHNA and CDR2 YSLEER.